These 24 T cell receptor beta chains originate from one sample sequenced in a study of blood T cell repertoires in COVID-19. Repertoires were generated with immunoSEQ multiplex PCR, while TCRdb's copy carries only in-frame clones and drops some. Here the sample spans 200,000 to 250,000 clones, roughly 87% being singletons. Sample: PBMCs or T cells enriched from blood (not recorded which). These receptors originate from a man younger than 40 who had recovered from COVID-19.

The chain combines TRBV27 with TRBJ1-1, with 7 bases lining up with TRBD1. CDR1 is MNHEY, CDR2 SMNVEV, per germline (reference sequence). V lost 2 bases to trimming and J lost 4 bases; unmatched junction nucleotides: 10. CDR3 length: 16 residues. Here the CDR3 DNA reads TGTGCCAGCAGTTTAACCCCGACAGGGTTTCGCACTGAAGCTTTCTTT. It translates to CASSLTPTGFRTEAFF.

This chain connects TRBV12-3 or TRBV12-4 to TRBJ2-7; D is unresolved. This CDR3 is 12 amino acids long. With 5 bases removed from V and 3 bases from J, the gap between germline ends came to 8 bases. CDR3 in amino acids: CASSKLSYEQYF. The CDR3, as DNA: TGTGCCAGCAGTAAACTGAGCTACGAGCAGTACTTC.

The chain employs TRBV12-5 and TRBJ2-1, with TRBD1 identical over 7 bases. With V trimmed by 1 base and J by 6 bases, 3 bases remained unmatched. The CDR3 spans 14 residues. Germline V CDR1 and CDR2: LGHNT, FRNRAP. CDR3 protein: CASGLGQGFNEQFF. The CDR3 nucleotides are TGTGCTAGTGGTTTGGGACAGGGCTTCAATGAGCAGTTCTTC.

The count of this clone is one. The V and J genes are TRBV6-5 and TRBJ1-6; D is possibly TRBD1 (5 bases). The V end was cut by 6 bases, the J end by 3 bases, with 12 bases between. Germline CDR1 reads MNHEY; CDR2 reads SVGAGI. This CDR3 has 15 amino acids. CDR3 amino acids: CASSLGGGYNSPLHF. In DNA form, the CDR3 reads TGTGCCAGCAGCCTCGGGGGGGGCTATAATTCACCCCTCCACTTT.

This clone has only a few counts. The rearrangement joins TRBV11-2 to TRBJ1-4; 7 bases are shared with TRBD1. The CDR3 runs 15 residues. Germline V gene sequence: CDR1 SGHAT, CDR2 FQNNGV. The V segment lost 5 bases and the J segment 10 bases; nucleotides outside the gene matches: 13. CDR3 protein: CASSGHRDSIGKLFF. DNA for the CDR3: TGTGCCAGCAGCGGACACCGGGACAGTATCGGAAAACTGTTTTTT. The variable domain in full, with the rest retrieved from reference TRBV11-2 and TRBJ1-4, is EAGVAQSPRYKIIEKRQSVAFWCNPISGHATLYWYQQILGQGPKLLIQFQNNGVVDDSQLPKDRFSAERLKGVDSTLKIQPAKLEDSAVYLCASSGHRDSIGKLFFGSGTQLSVL.

The J gene is TRBJ2-3, the V gene TRBV5-1; 7 bases align to TRBD1. The CDR3 totals 15 residues. Germline CDR1 reads SGHRS; CDR2 reads YFSETQ. J was trimmed by 6 bases and V by 2 bases; bases with no gene match: 9. In DNA, the CDR3 is TGCGCCAGCAGCTTTACAGGGGCTGCCGGGGATACGCAGTATTTT. Translation: CASSFTGAAGDTQYF.

V gene TRBV7-8 combines with J gene TRBJ2-1; D remains unclear. CDR3 length: 15 residues. Trimming left V 4 bases short and J 0 bases short, with 10 bases between. Germline V CDR1 and CDR2: SGHVS, FQNEAQ. This CDR3 is CASSSDWSSYNEQFF. CDR3 bases: TGTGCCAGCAGCTCAGACTGGAGCTCCTACAATGAGCAGTTCTTC.

Worth noting for this clone: This sample includes further DNA sequences coding for the same CDR3. The J gene is TRBJ1-2, the V gene TRBV27; 9 nucleotides agree with TRBD1. CDR3 length equals 14 residues. Germline V CDR1 and CDR2: MNHEY, SMNVEV (reference sequence). Trimming took 2 bases from V and 7 from J; bases not matched to a gene: 5. The CDR3 loop is CASSLGTGKGGYTF. DNA for the CDR3: TGTGCCAGCAGTTTAGGGACAGGGAAAGGTGGCTACACCTTC.

The V gene is TRBV5-1, the J gene TRBJ1-6; maybe TRBD1 (5 bases). The CDR3 totals 17 residues. Trimming removed 3 bases from V and 0 bases from J, with 13 bases in between. Germline V CDR1 and CDR2: SGHRS, YFSETQ. CDR3 residues: CASSYRDSRSYNSPLHF. CDR3 bases: TGCGCCAGCAGCTACCGGGACTCCCGCTCCTATAATTCACCCCTCCACTTT.

V and J are TRBV30 and TRBJ2-2; possibly TRBD1 for D (5 bases). The CDR3 length is 12 residues. The V end lost 7 bases, the J end lost 6 bases, and 12 bases lay between the germline ends. The germline V gene has CDR1 GTSNPN and CDR2 SVGIG (reference sequence). The chain's CDR3 is CASTGLAGELFF. The CDR3 DNA reads TGTGCCTCCACAGGTTTGGCCGGGGAGCTGTTTTTT.

CDR3 nucleotide sequence: TGCGCCAGCAGCCAAGATTGGCGGGGAGGGACTGAAGCTTTCTTT. Encoded protein: CASSQDWRGGTEAFF. This rearrangement joins TRBV4-1 to TRBJ1-1; no reliable D call. Germline CDR1 and CDR2: MGHRA and YSYEKL. Trimming removed 0 bases from V and 5 bases from J, with 13 bases in between. This CDR3 is 15 amino acids long.

This sequence joins TRBV30 and TRBJ2-2, with a tentative D call TRBD2 (7 bases). V was pared by 4 bases and J by 5 bases, with 17 bases between. This CDR3 spans 15 amino acids. Germline V gene sequence: CDR1 GTSNPN, CDR2 SVGIG (reference sequence). CDR3 sequence (DNA): TGTGCCTGGACTAGGGGGGGCGCTCGTACCGGGGAGCTGTTTTTT. Amino acid sequence: CAWTRGGARTGELFF.

Comments on this clone: Its ends do not fully match the called genes, so a read error is possible. The V call is TRBV6-2 or TRBV6-3, the J call TRBJ2-2, with 9 bases that match TRBD2. The CDR3 is 15 amino acids. Germline lookup yields CDR1 MNHEY and CDR2 SVGEGT. CDR3 amino acids: CASSDLAGNTRELFF. The CDR3 DNA sequence: TGTGCCAGCAGCGACCTAGCGGGGAACACCAGGGAGCTGTTTTTT.

V is TRBV24-1 and J is TRBJ2-5, with D perhaps matching TRBD2 (5 bases). The V gene's germline CDR1 is KGHDR and CDR2 SFDVKD. The CDR3 is 13 amino acids. V lost 0 bases to trimming and J lost 5 bases, with 6 bases between them. The CDR3 sequence: CATSDLRGETQYF. The CDR3 bases are TGTGCCACCAGTGATTTGCGAGGGGAGACCCAGTACTTC.

The rearrangement links TRBV19 to TRBJ1-6; no firm D call. This CDR3 has 16 residues. Per germline, CDR1 LNHDA and CDR2 SQIVND (reference sequence). Trimming pared 0 bases from V and 8 bases from J, leaving 14 bases between. CDR3 coding DNA: TGTGCCAGTAGTATAGAGGCACAATCCCTTTATTCACCCCTCCACTTT. Its protein product is CASSIEAQSLYSPLHF.

The chain couples TRBV6-5 to TRBJ1-6; no firm D call. The V gene's germline CDR1 is MNHEY and CDR2 SVGAGI. With 6 bases removed from V and 6 bases from J, the gap between germline ends came to 9 bases. The CDR3 is 13 amino acids. CDR3 coding DNA: TGTGCCAGCAGCCGCGGGAGTAATTCACCCCTCCACTTT. It is translated as CASSRGSNSPLHF.

The chain links TRBV6-6 to TRBJ2-7; a weak D match, TRBD2 (6 bases). V was shortened by 3 bases and J by 3 bases, with 9 bases between the two germline ends. Germline CDR1 reads MNHNY; CDR2 reads SVGAGI (reference sequence). The CDR3 is 13 residues long. The CDR3 here is CASSYGGSYEQYF. The DNA for the CDR3 is TGTGCCAGCAGTTATGGAGGGAGCTACGAGCAGTACTTC.

V gene TRBV11-3 combines with J gene TRBJ2-4, with a tentative D call TRBD2 (5 bases). The CDR3 length is 14 residues. V lost 1 base and J lost 8, with 12 bases in between. Germline loops: CDR1 SGHNT, CDR2 YENEEA. This CDR3 is CASSLGPGNDIQYF. CDR3 in DNA: TGTGCCAGCAGCTTAGGTCCGGGGAATGACATTCAGTACTTC.

J is TRBJ2-7 and V is TRBV7-2; D may be TRBD1 (5 bases). Trimming removed 1 base at V and 5 bases at J, with 15 bases between. The CDR3 is 15 amino acids. Germline assignment: CDR1 SGHTA and CDR2 FQGNSA. CDR3 sequence (DNA): TGTGCCAGCAGCTTAGTCGTAGGAGTGGGGCACGAGCAGTACTTC. Its translation: CASSLVVGVGHEQYF.

The chain is built from TRBV5-6 and TRBJ1-1, with 8 positions matching TRBD1. Per the germline V gene, CDR1 is SGHDT and CDR2 is YYEEEE. This CDR3 is 14 amino acids long. Germline trimming cut 4 bases from V and 4 bases from J; bases unmatched to any gene: 6. In DNA form, the CDR3 reads TGTGCCAGCAGCATACAGACAGGGGTCACTGAAGCTTTCTTT. This codes for CASSIQTGVTEAFF.

The rearrangement joins TRBV3-1 (or the pseudogene TRBV3-2) to TRBJ1-1; maybe TRBD1 (5 bases). Trimming stripped 1 base from V and 5 bases from J, with 14 bases between. Germline CDR1 reads LGHDT; CDR2 reads YNNKEL (reference sequence). The CDR3 runs 15 residues. CDR3 coding DNA: TGTGCCAGCAGCCAAGGGGTTTGGGGCCGGACTGAAGCTTTCTTT. Translation: CASSQGVWGRTEAFF.

The chain links TRBV28 to TRBJ1-4, with a tentative D call TRBD1 (5 bases). The germline V and J ends were trimmed by 7 bases and 0 bases, with 12 bases remaining between them. The CDR3 sequence is 15 residues long. CDR1 is MDHEN and CDR2 is SYDVKM in the germline V gene. For the CDR3, the DNA is TGTGCCAGCACTTGGACACTCGCAACTAATGAAAAACTGTTTTTT. As protein: CASTWTLATNEKLFF.

The gene calls are TRBV5-4 and TRBJ2-7; the match to TRBD2 covers 7 bases. V shed 6 bases and J 6 bases; nucleotides not matched to a gene: 12. The CDR3 consists of 14 residues. Germline-derived CDR1 and CDR2 are SGHNT and YYREEE (reference sequence). The CDR3 loop reads CASTRPGLRGEQYF. The CDR3 DNA reads as TGTGCCAGCACCCGACCGGGACTACGAGGCGAGCAGTACTTC.

The chain links TRBV3-1 (or the pseudogene TRBV3-2) to TRBJ1-6; D uncertain. The V gene lost 1 base and the J gene lost 9 bases, with 7 bases spanning the gap. CDR1 and CDR2 from the germline V gene are LGHDT and YNNKEL (reference sequence). The CDR3 consists of 13 residues. CDR3 loop: CASSQGESSPLHF. As DNA, the CDR3 is TGTGCCAGCAGCCAAGGAGAGAGTTCACCCCTCCACTTT.